The 18 T cell receptor beta chains listed next were all sequenced from one sample in a study of blood T cell repertoires in COVID-19. Using immunoSEQ multiplex PCR, the repertoire was profiled, and TCRdb retains in-frame clones only, with some absent. Of approximately 200,000 clones in the sample, approximately 80% are singletons; the top ten hold 6.9%. Sequenced material: peripheral blood. The source of these receptors is a human donor with acute or convalescent COVID-19. The donor label of this sample is uncertain.

This clone was seen once. CDR3 nucleotides: TGCGCCAGCAGCCAAGATCCCCCTAGCGGGAGTCCCAATAGCACAGATACGCAGTATTTT. As protein: CASSQDPPSGSPNSTDTQYF. V is TRBV4-3 and J is TRBJ2-3; TRBD2 matches 10 bases. V was clipped by 0 bases and J by 0 bases; unmatched bases: 12. The CDR3 totals 20 residues. Germline values: CDR1 LGHNA, CDR2 YSLEER.

The V gene is TRBV18, the J gene TRBJ2-7; 7 bases match TRBD2. Looked up from germline, CDR1 is KGHSH and CDR2 is LQKENI. After removal of 0 bases from V and 3 bases from J, the junction contained 2 bases not matched to a gene. The CDR3 is made up of 14 amino acids. The CDR3 spells CASSPPASGYEQYF. CDR3 DNA: TGTGCCAGCTCACCACCGGCTAGCGGCTACGAGCAGTACTTC.

The gene calls are TRBV6-5 and TRBJ2-3, with 7 bases fitting TRBD2. V gave up 4 bases and J gave up 0 bases; unmatched junction bases: 4. The CDR3 covers 15 residues. In germline, CDR1 is MNHEY, CDR2 SVGAGI. CDR3 protein: CASSLSGASTDTQYF. In DNA form, the CDR3 reads TGTGCCAGCAGTTTGAGCGGGGCTAGCACAGATACGCAGTATTTT.

The rearrangement uses TRBV9 and TRBJ2-1; TRBD2 agrees at 9 bases. The CDR3 has 15 residues. The V gene's germline CDR1 is SGDLS and CDR2 YYNGEE. V was clipped by 1 base and J by 4 bases; unmatched bases: 3. In DNA form, the CDR3 reads TGTGCCAGCAGCGTACTAGCGGGAACATACAATGAGCAGTTCTTC. This gives the protein CASSVLAGTYNEQFF.

V is TRBV27 and J is TRBJ1-5; TRBD1 agrees at 7 bases. Germline V gene lookup returns CDR1 MNHEY and CDR2 SMNVEV (reference sequence). This CDR3 is 13 amino acids long. Unmatched junction bases numbered 4, after V lost 5 bases and J lost 6 bases. CDR3 DNA sequence: TGTGCCAGCAGTATTCACAGGGGTCAGCCCCAGCATTTT. Translated, it gives CASSIHRGQPQHF.

J is TRBJ2-1 and V is TRBV7-6, with D possibly matching TRBD1 (6 bases). The V end was cut by 3 bases, the J end by 7 bases, with 16 bases between. Germline CDR1 is SGHVS and CDR2 is FNYEAQ. The CDR3 contains 15 residues. Written as DNA, the CDR3 is TGTGCCAGCAGCTTGGACAGAAATTCGCAAAATGAGCAGTTCTTC. Amino acids: CASSLDRNSQNEQFF.

The chain has TRBV27 and TRBJ2-7; 12 bases line up with TRBD2. The V and J ends lost 5 bases and 6 bases, in that order; junction bases with no gene match: 5. The CDR3 is 14 amino acids. Germline CDR1 is MNHEY and CDR2 is SMNVEV (reference sequence). The CDR3, as DNA: TGTGCCAGCAGTACGACTAGCGGGAGAGGCGAGCAGTACTTC. Protein sequence: CASSTTSGRGEQYF.

This clone was recorded a few times. The rearrangement links TRBV28 to TRBJ2-2; TRBD1 agrees at 9 bases. Germline V gene data show CDR1 as MDHEN and CDR2 as SYDVKM. Trimming at V came to 7 bases and at J to 0 bases, leaving 3 bases not matched to a gene. The CDR3 extends over 15 amino acids. CDR3 DNA sequence: TGTGCCAGCAAACGACAGGGGGCGAACACCGGGGAGCTGTTTTTT. It specifies CASKRQGANTGELFF.

This chain joins TRBV10-3 and TRBJ1-2; TRBD1 matches at 8 bases. CDR1 is ENHRY, CDR2 SYGVKD, per germline. V shed 6 bases and J 7 bases; nucleotides not matched to a gene: 13. The CDR3 length is 15 residues. The CDR3 protein is CAIRKTGEELGGYTF. CDR3 DNA: TGTGCCATCAGGAAGACAGGGGAAGAACTAGGTGGCTACACCTTC.

The genes are TRBV30 and TRBJ1-3, with 8 bases lining up with TRBD1. V was clipped by 6 bases and J by 4 bases; unmatched bases: 8. Germline V gives CDR1 GTSNPN, CDR2 SVGIG (reference sequence). The CDR3 totals 14 residues. CDR3 protein: CACDQGAPGNTIYF. Written as DNA, the CDR3 is TGTGCCTGCGATCAGGGGGCTCCCGGAAACACCATATATTTT.

With regard to this clone: At one of its ends the junction is not consistent with the germline gene, which may arise from a read error. V gene TRBV7-9 combines with J gene TRBJ1-5; TRBD1 agrees at 9 bases. This CDR3 contains 15 residues. Germline V gene sequence: CDR1 SEHNR, CDR2 FQNEAQ (reference sequence). The CDR3 spells CASSVAGTGYQPQHF. As DNA, the CDR3 is TGTGCCAGCAGCGTAGCCGGGACAGGGTATCAGCCCCAGCATTTT.

Note on this clone: The junction departs from germline at one end; a sequencing error may be responsible. This chain links TRBV7-6 with TRBJ2-7; 11 nucleotides line up with TRBD2. The length of the CDR3 is 15 residues. Germline V gives CDR1 SGHVS, CDR2 FNYEAQ. The DNA of the CDR3 is TGTGCCAGCAGCCTAGCGGGAGGACCTACCTACGAGCAGTACTTC. Residues: CASSLAGGPTYEQYF.

This sequence joins TRBV27 and TRBJ2-3; D perhaps matches TRBD2 (5 bases). Trimming pared 4 bases from V and 4 bases from J, leaving 18 bases between. CDR3 size: 16 residues. Germline CDR1 is MNHEY and CDR2 is SMNVEV (reference sequence). The CDR3 is CASSSGKPQSADTQYF. CDR3 DNA: TGTGCCAGCAGTTCGGGGAAACCCCAGTCGGCAGATACGCAGTATTTT.

There are a few counts of this clone. The gene calls are TRBV18 and TRBJ2-1; D uncertain. The CDR3 spans 16 residues. Germline V gene lookup returns CDR1 KGHSH and CDR2 LQKENI. Between the trimmed V and J ends, which lost 1 base and 9 bases, there was a span of 19 bases. The CDR3 region has the DNA TGTGCCAGCTCACCACAGGAATACCTTCTAGTCACTGAGCAGTTCTTC. This encodes CASSPQEYLLVTEQFF.

The V gene is TRBV7-2, the J gene TRBJ2-5; D perhaps matches TRBD1 (7 bases). Germline CDR1 and CDR2: SGHTA and FQGNSA. This CDR3 has 14 residues. V was clipped by 5 bases and J by 2 bases, with 12 bases between them. The CDR3 sequence is CASSVPGGQETQYF. CDR3 coding DNA: TGTGCCAGCAGCGTCCCAGGGGGGCAAGAGACCCAGTACTTC.

The genes are TRBV3-1 (or the pseudogene TRBV3-2) and TRBJ2-3, with 7 nucleotides matching TRBD2. The V segment lost 4 bases and the J segment 4 bases; nucleotides outside the gene matches: 5. CDR3 length equals 14 residues. Germline CDR1 reads LGHDT; CDR2 reads YNNKEL (reference sequence). In DNA form, the CDR3 reads TGTGCCAGCAGCCTAAGCGGGACCCCAGATACGCAGTATTTT. Residues: CASSLSGTPDTQYF.

The rearrangement joins TRBV9 to TRBJ1-4; 7 bases align to TRBD1. The germline V gene encodes CDR1 SGDLS and CDR2 YYNGEE. The CDR3 length is 14 residues. The V segment lost 2 bases and the J segment 7 bases; nucleotides outside the gene matches: 5. The CDR3 loop is CASSVAGQTEKLFF. CDR3 bases: TGTGCCAGCAGCGTTGCGGGACAGACTGAAAAACTGTTTTTT.

The V gene is TRBV18, the J gene TRBJ2-1; maybe TRBD1 (6 bases). The V gene's germline CDR1 is KGHSH and CDR2 LQKENI. V gave up 5 bases and J gave up 3 bases, with 8 bases separating them. The CDR3 loop spans 13 amino acids. The CDR3 sequence is CASSWTDYNEQFF. CDR3 bases: TGTGCCAGCTCATGGACAGACTACAATGAGCAGTTCTTC.